The next 31 T cell receptor beta chains were all read from a single sample in a study of blood T cell repertoires in COVID-19. Some clones are missing from TCRdb's copy, which holds only in-frame ones; the method was immunoSEQ multiplex PCR. The sample has 250,000 to 300,000 clones, roughly nine tenths seen once. Source material: PBMCs or T cells enriched from blood (not recorded which). Receptor source: a woman between 50 and 59 years old who had been exposed to COVID-19.

The chain carries TRBV19 and TRBJ1-5, with D uncertain. The CDR3 is 17 residues long. The V gene's germline CDR1 is LNHDA and CDR2 SQIVND (reference sequence). The V gene lost 5 bases and the J gene lost 0 bases, with 17 bases spanning the gap. As DNA, the CDR3 is TGTGCCAGTAGTCCCACGGTGGGAGGCTATAGCAATCAGCCCCAGCATTTT. Amino acid sequence: CASSPTVGGYSNQPQHF.

The chain links TRBV27 to TRBJ1-4; the D is unclear. The CDR3 has 14 residues. The germline V gene has CDR1 MNHEY and CDR2 SMNVEV (reference sequence). Trimming removed 0 bases from V and 4 bases from J, with 6 bases in between. CDR3 sequence reads: CASSLSGINEKLFF. CDR3 DNA: TGTGCCAGCAGTTTATCCGGGATTAATGAAAAACTGTTTTTT.

The chain combines TRBV5-1 with TRBJ2-2; 10 bases are a match to TRBD2. The ends lost 0 bases at V and 5 bases at J; junction bases unmatched: 1. This CDR3 is built from 15 residues. The germline CDR1 and CDR2 sequences are SGHRS and YFSETQ. CDR3: CASSLASGGTGELFF. The CDR3, as DNA: TGCGCCAGCAGCTTGGCTAGCGGGGGTACCGGGGAGCTGTTTTTT.

The gene calls are TRBV19 and TRBJ1-1; tentatively, D is TRBD1 (5 bases). There are 14 residues in the CDR3. The V end was cut by 3 bases, the J end by 3 bases, with 11 bases between. The V gene's germline CDR1 is LNHDA and CDR2 SQIVND (reference sequence). This CDR3 is CASSIRSRDTEAFF. Written as DNA, the CDR3 is TGTGCCAGTAGTATCCGGTCCAGGGACACTGAAGCTTTCTTT.

This clone turned up a few times. One junction end disagrees with the germline gene, perhaps due to a read error. This rearrangement joins TRBV4-1 to TRBJ2-2, with 9 bases fitting TRBD1. CDR1 is MGHRA and CDR2 is YSYEKL in the germline V gene. This CDR3 is built from 15 residues. The CDR3 DNA sequence: TGCGCCAGCAGACAAGGACAGGGGTCCACCGGGGAGCTGTTTTTT. Translating gives CASRQGQGSTGELFF.

Regarding this clone: Other nucleotide sequences from this sample produce the same CDR3. This rearrangement joins TRBV19 to TRBJ2-7; TRBD2 matches at 7 bases. After removal of 5 bases from V and 2 bases from J, the junction contained 9 bases not matched to a gene. Germline loops: CDR1 LNHDA, CDR2 SQIVND (reference sequence). This CDR3 has 15 amino acids. The CDR3 DNA reads TGTGCCAGTAGTCTCAAGCGGGGCGATACCTACGAGCAGTACTTC. This encodes CASSLKRGDTYEQYF.

V gene TRBV3-1 (or the pseudogene TRBV3-2) combines with J gene TRBJ1-1; 8 bases agree with TRBD1. With 4 bases clipped from V and 0 bases from J, the junction kept 4 bases outside the gene matches. The CDR3 totals 15 residues. The V gene's germline CDR1 is LGHDT and CDR2 YNNKEL (reference sequence). The CDR3 DNA is TGTGCCAGCAGCCGGCCGGGACAGGTGAACACTGAAGCTTTCTTT. Protein product: CASSRPGQVNTEAFF.

A few counts support this clone. The J gene is TRBJ2-1, the V gene TRBV3-1 (or the pseudogene TRBV3-2); D is perhaps TRBD1 (5 bases). Trimming cost V 10 bases and J 0 bases, with 16 bases left between them. The germline gives CDR1 LGHDT, CDR2 YNNKEL (reference sequence). CDR3 length equals 15 residues. This CDR3 is CATRGWQDSYNEQFF. CDR3 nucleotide sequence: TGTGCCACTAGGGGTTGGCAGGACTCCTACAATGAGCAGTTCTTC.

This sequence joins TRBV9 and TRBJ2-1, with a weak D call TRBD2 (6 bases). The CDR3 is 15 residues long. CDR1 is SGDLS, CDR2 YYNGEE, per germline. V was cut by 5 bases and J by 8 bases, with 20 bases left in between. CDR3 nucleotides: TGTGCCAGCAGACCCCGGGGCGGGGAACGGGATGAGCAGTTCTTC. It codes for CASRPRGGERDEQFF.

The J gene is TRBJ2-7, the V gene TRBV5-5; 12 bases fit TRBD2. Germline values: CDR1 SGHKS, CDR2 YYEKEE (reference sequence). The CDR3 is 18 amino acids. Trimming at V came to 0 bases and at J to 3 bases, leaving 10 bases not matched to a gene. The CDR3 DNA reads TGTGCCAGCAGCTTGGAACTAGCGGGGGGTTACCCGGACTACGAGCAGTACTTC. It codes for CASSLELAGGYPDYEQYF.

Concerning this clone itself: Other DNA sequences of this sample code for an identical CDR3. CDR3 loop: CASSHGRETQYF. For the CDR3, the DNA is TGTGCCAGCAGCCACGGGAGGGAGACCCAGTACTTC. This rearrangement joins TRBV3-1 (or the pseudogene TRBV3-2) to TRBJ2-5; TRBD2 matches at 7 bases. V trimming: 3 bases; J trimming: 5 bases; junction bases outside the gene matches: 0. The CDR3 runs to 12 residues. The germline CDR1 and CDR2 sequences are LGHDT and YNNKEL (reference sequence).

V usage is TRBV5-4 and J usage is TRBJ2-7; 13 bases align to TRBD2. The germline V gene encodes CDR1 SGHNT and CDR2 YYREEE (reference sequence). This CDR3 region has 17 residues. The V and J ends lost 3 bases and 5 bases, in that order; junction bases with no gene match: 11. The CDR3 spells CASSSLATSGGGHEQYF. CDR3 DNA: TGTGCCAGCAGCTCCCTAGCTACTAGCGGGGGGGGCCACGAGCAGTACTTC.

The rearrangement joins TRBV6-5 to TRBJ2-7; D unclear. The germline CDR1 and CDR2 sequences are MNHEY and SVGAGI. Deletions cut 1 base from V and 0 bases from J, with 13 bases between. The CDR3 totals 16 residues. The CDR3 DNA reads TGTGCCAGCAGTTACTGGTCCACAGAAAGCTCCTACGAGCAGTACTTC. This codes for CASSYWSTESSYEQYF.

In its sample, this clone was seen once. This chain uses TRBV5-1 with TRBJ2-7; D call uncertain. The CDR3 contains 14 residues. CDR1 and CDR2 from the germline V gene are SGHRS and YFSETQ. V was clipped by 4 bases and J by 4 bases, with 15 bases between them. CDR3 nucleotide sequence: TGCGCCAGCAGCACCACCGGCGGTAGATACGAGCAGTACTTC. Its protein is CASSTTGGRYEQYF.

V gene TRBV13 combines with J gene TRBJ1-4; D remains unclear. The V end lost 4 bases, the J end lost 3 bases, and 15 bases lay between the germline ends. The CDR3 totals 16 residues. The germline CDR1 and CDR2 sequences are PRHDT and FYEKMQ (reference sequence). The CDR3, as DNA: TGTGCCAGCAGCTCGAGGAGGCTGGGGTCTAATGAAAAACTGTTTTTT. Its protein is CASSSRRLGSNEKLFF.

This clone came up a few times. The chain uses TRBV5-4 and TRBJ1-6; D unclear. Germline V gene sequence: CDR1 SGHNT, CDR2 YYREEE (reference sequence). Trimming took 0 bases from V and 4 from J, leaving 5 bases between them. The CDR3 has 14 residues. CDR3 in DNA: TGTGCCAGCAGCTTGGGCCAGTATAATTCACCCCTCCACTTT. Its protein is CASSLGQYNSPLHF. Using reference TRBV5-4 and TRBJ1-6 for the parts outside the CDR3, the full variable domain is ETGVTQSPTHLIKTRGQQVTLRCSSQSGHNTVSWYQQALGQGPQFIFQYYREEENGRGNFPPRFSGLQFPNYSSELNVNALELDDSALYLCASSLGQYNSPLHFGNGTRLTVT.

The rearrangement joins TRBV7-9 to TRBJ1-4; a weak D match, TRBD1 (6 bases). The length of the CDR3 is 14 residues. Trimming shortened V by 0 bases and J by 5 bases, and 7 bases separated the two germline ends. Germline V gene data show CDR1 as SEHNR and CDR2 as FQNEAQ (reference sequence). The CDR3 sequence is CASSLAGGNEKLFF. DNA of the CDR3: TGTGCCAGCAGCTTAGCAGGGGGAAATGAAAAACTGTTTTTT.

CDR3 region: CASSRKGEAFF. The CDR3 DNA sequence: TGTGCCAGCAGCCGGAAGGGGGAAGCTTTCTTT. This sequence joins TRBV7-9 and TRBJ1-1; maybe TRBD1 (5 bases). The CDR3 loop spans 11 amino acids. V was clipped by 5 bases and J by 8 bases, with 9 bases between them. Germline CDR1 reads SEHNR; CDR2 reads FQNEAQ (reference sequence).

V and J are TRBV29-1 and TRBJ2-5, with TRBD2 matching 8 bases. V lost 0 bases and J lost 4; bases outside the gene matches: 10. There are 16 residues in the CDR3. Germline V gene lookup returns CDR1 SQVTM and CDR2 ANQGSEA. DNA of the CDR3: TGCAGCGTTGAAGATCCCTCGTCGGGGGGGCGAGAGACCCAGTACTTC. The encoded protein is CSVEDPSSGGRETQYF.

V is TRBV7-9 and J is TRBJ1-3; no firm D call. Germline CDR1 is SEHNR and CDR2 is FQNEAQ (reference sequence). This CDR3 comprises 14 residues. V dropped 2 bases and J dropped 7 bases, with 12 bases sitting between them. In nucleotides, the CDR3 is TGTGCCAGCAGCTTATCCGAGGCAACGAACACCATATATTTT. It encodes CASSLSEATNTIYF. The variable domain in full, completed from reference TRBV7-9 and TRBJ1-3, reads DTGVSQNPRHKITKRGQNVTFRCDPISEHNRLYWYRQTLGQGPEFLTYFQNEAQLEKSRLLSDRFSAERPKGSFSTLEIQRTEQGDSAMYLCASSLSEATNTIYFGEGSWLTVV.

The chain uses TRBV28 and TRBJ2-3, with D tentatively TRBD2 (7 bases). The V and J ends lost 0 bases and 2 bases respectively, with 12 bases between them. Per the germline V gene, CDR1 is MDHEN and CDR2 is SYDVKM. The CDR3 length is 16 residues. The CDR3 DNA follows: TGTGCCAGCAGTTTATGGGGGGGGCACGCCACAGATACGCAGTATTTT. Encoded protein: CASSLWGGHATDTQYF.

The chain uses TRBV5-1 and TRBJ2-3; D perhaps matches TRBD2 (6 bases). The CDR3 runs to 15 residues. The germline gives CDR1 SGHRS, CDR2 YFSETQ. V was trimmed by 2 bases and J by 4 bases, leaving 14 bases between them. The CDR3 region has the DNA TGCGCCAGCAGCTTAGGCTCGGGGGTAGCAGATACGCAGTATTTT. This translates into CASSLGSGVADTQYF.

The rearrangement uses TRBV2 and TRBJ1-2; unclear D gene. Germline CDR1 SNHLY, CDR2 FYNNEI. V gave up 4 bases and J gave up 8 bases, with 11 bases separating them. CDR3 length: 12 residues. The CDR3 region is CASSVGRGGYTF. The CDR3 DNA is TGTGCCAGCAGTGTAGGGAGAGGGGGCTACACCTTC.

The CDR3 nucleotides are TGTGCCAGCAGTCCCTCGGGGGGCGGGAACACCGGGGAGCTGTTTTTT. Translation: CASSPSGGGNTGELFF. V and J are TRBV2 and TRBJ2-2; possibly TRBD2 for D (7 bases). This CDR3 has 16 amino acids. The germline V gene has CDR1 SNHLY and CDR2 FYNNEI. The germline V and J ends were trimmed by 5 bases and 1 base, with 14 bases remaining between them.

The chain is built from TRBV5-5 and TRBJ1-4; no firm D call. Deletions cut 4 bases from V and 0 bases from J, with 10 bases between. The germline V gene encodes CDR1 SGHKS and CDR2 YYEKEE (reference sequence). CDR3 length: 15 residues. The CDR3 is CASSLAYATNEKLFF. CDR3 sequence (DNA): TGTGCCAGCAGCCTAGCATATGCAACTAATGAAAAACTGTTTTTT.

The chain couples TRBV4-1 to TRBJ2-7; D call uncertain. The CDR3 spans 19 residues. Trimming removed 4 bases at V and 5 bases at J, with 30 bases between. Germline CDR1 is MGHRA and CDR2 is YSYEKL. CDR3 coding DNA: TGCGCCAGCAGCCGGATGTTGCGATCATCCTCTGCAGGTTTTAACGAGCAGTACTTC. Protein sequence: CASSRMLRSSSAGFNEQYF.

The V gene is TRBV5-4, the J gene TRBJ1-2, with D tentatively TRBD1 (5 bases). The CDR3 sequence is 13 residues long. V was cut by 2 bases and J by 8 bases, with 13 bases left in between. Germline lookup yields CDR1 SGHNT and CDR2 YYREEE (reference sequence). The CDR3 region is CASSFWQGLGYTF. In nucleotides, the CDR3 is TGTGCCAGCAGCTTTTGGCAGGGTCTGGGCTACACCTTC.

The V call is TRBV2, the J call TRBJ2-1, with 9 positions matching TRBD1. V lost 5 bases, J lost 6 bases, and 8 bases stayed unmatched. The CDR3 consists of 15 residues. CDR1 and CDR2 (germline): SNHLY, FYNNEI. CDR3 sequence reads: CASSIGTGISNEQFF. CDR3 sequence (DNA): TGTGCCAGCAGTATAGGGACAGGGATTTCCAATGAGCAGTTCTTC.

V gene TRBV7-2 combines with J gene TRBJ2-5; 8 bases are shared with TRBD1. This CDR3 is 16 amino acids long. After removal of 5 bases from V and 7 bases from J, the junction contained 15 bases not matched to a gene. Germline assignment: CDR1 SGHTA and CDR2 FQGNSA. CDR3 loop: CASSPRGTGEKGTQYF. CDR3 nucleotides: TGTGCCAGCAGCCCCCGTGGGACAGGCGAGAAGGGGACCCAGTACTTC. The variable domain in full, completed from reference TRBV7-2 and TRBJ2-5, reads GAGVSQSPSNKVTEKGKDVELRCDPISGHTALYWYRQSLGQGLEFLIYFQGNSAPDKSGLPSDRFSAERTGGSVSTLTIQRTQQEDSAVYLCASSPRGTGEKGTQYFGPGTRLLVL.

The chain is built from TRBV7-2 and TRBJ2-5; 13 bases line up with TRBD2. Germline V gives CDR1 SGHTA, CDR2 FQGNSA. The CDR3 is made up of 17 amino acids. V lost 5 bases, J lost 1 base, and 7 bases stayed unmatched. CDR3 region: CASSPRLAGGLQETQYF. The CDR3 bases are TGTGCCAGCAGCCCCAGACTAGCGGGGGGCCTCCAAGAGACCCAGTACTTC.

The chain combines TRBV10-3 with TRBJ2-3; TRBD2 agrees at 11 bases. The trim removed 0 bases at V and 1 base at J, leaving 3 bases unmatched. Germline loops: CDR1 ENHRY, CDR2 SYGVKD. This CDR3 comprises 17 residues. The CDR3: CAISESTSGGRTDTQYF. Written as DNA, the CDR3 is TGTGCCATCAGTGAGTCTACTAGCGGGGGTCGCACAGATACGCAGTATTTT.